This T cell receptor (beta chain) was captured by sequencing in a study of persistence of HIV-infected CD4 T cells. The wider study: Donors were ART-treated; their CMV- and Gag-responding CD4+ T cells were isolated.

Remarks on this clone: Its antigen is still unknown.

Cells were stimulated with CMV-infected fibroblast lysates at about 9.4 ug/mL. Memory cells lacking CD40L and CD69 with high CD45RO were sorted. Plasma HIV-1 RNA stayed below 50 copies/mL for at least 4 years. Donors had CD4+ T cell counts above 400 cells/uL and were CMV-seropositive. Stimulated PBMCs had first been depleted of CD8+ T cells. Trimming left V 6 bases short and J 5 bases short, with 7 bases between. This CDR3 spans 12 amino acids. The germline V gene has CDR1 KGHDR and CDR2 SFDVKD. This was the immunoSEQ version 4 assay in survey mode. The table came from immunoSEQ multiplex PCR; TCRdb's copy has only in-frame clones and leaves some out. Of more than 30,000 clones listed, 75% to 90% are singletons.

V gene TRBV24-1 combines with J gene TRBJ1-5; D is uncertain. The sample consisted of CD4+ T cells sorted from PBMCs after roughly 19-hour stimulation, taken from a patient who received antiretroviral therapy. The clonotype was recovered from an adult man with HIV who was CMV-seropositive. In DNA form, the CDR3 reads TGTGCCACCAGTAAAAGGGATCAGCCCCAGCATTTT. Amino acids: CATSKRDQPQHF.